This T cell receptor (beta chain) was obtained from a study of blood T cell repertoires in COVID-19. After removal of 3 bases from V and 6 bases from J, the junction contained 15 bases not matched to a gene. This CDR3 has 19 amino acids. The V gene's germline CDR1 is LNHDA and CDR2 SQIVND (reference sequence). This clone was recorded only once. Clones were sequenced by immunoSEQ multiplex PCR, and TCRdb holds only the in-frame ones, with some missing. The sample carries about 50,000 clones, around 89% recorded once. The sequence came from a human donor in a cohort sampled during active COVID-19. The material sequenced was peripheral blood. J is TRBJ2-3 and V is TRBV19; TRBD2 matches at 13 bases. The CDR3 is CASSINRGLAGTYVDTQYF. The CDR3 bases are TGTGCCAGTAGTATTAATCGGGGACTAGCGGGGACTTACGTCGATACGCAGTATTTT.